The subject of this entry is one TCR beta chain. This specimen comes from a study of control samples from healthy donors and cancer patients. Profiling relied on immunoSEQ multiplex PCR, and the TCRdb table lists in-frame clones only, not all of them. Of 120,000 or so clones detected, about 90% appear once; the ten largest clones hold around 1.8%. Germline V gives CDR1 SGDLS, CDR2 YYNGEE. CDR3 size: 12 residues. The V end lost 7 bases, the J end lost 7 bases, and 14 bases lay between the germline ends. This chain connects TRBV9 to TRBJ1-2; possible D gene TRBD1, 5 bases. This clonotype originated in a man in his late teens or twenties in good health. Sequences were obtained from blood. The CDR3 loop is CASGEGIAGYTF. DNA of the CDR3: TGTGCCAGCGGGGAGGGGATTGCTGGCTACACCTTC.